A single TCR beta chain is shown here with its context. There is no known antigen for this receptor. No qualities accompany the bases; no much larger clone lies one base away. Between the V and J ends, shortened by 3 bases and 3 bases respectively, the junction contains 15 bases. The CDR3 measures 16 amino acids from cysteine to phenylalanine. Only the CDR3 DNA stays, 48 bases, in frame from base 1. CDR1 and CDR2, per the germline V gene, are SGHTA and FQGNSA. This sample is drawn from a study of blood T cell repertoires in COVID-19 (dated by TCRdb to 2018 to 2020). About the full investigation: Samples from collaborators originated in the United States, Italy and Spain and spanned both the acute and convalescent phases of COVID-19. The material from the prospective study consisted of cDNA or gDNA derived from T cells, B-cell-depleted T cells, or PBMCs. The dataset comprised deeply sampled blood TCRbeta repertoires from subjects exposed to, actively infected with, or recovered from COVID-19. A freely available public database, intended as a resource for researchers studying the immune response to SARS-CoV-2, is where the repertoires were released. Samples were obtained from the ongoing ImmuneRACE study (first 160 participants) and from 1,000 to 1,500 subjects provided by 6 global collaborators. A de-identified subject ID, COVID-19 status, age in years and sex were almost always included in the sample metadata. Where available, HLA class I and class II types were taken from metadata supplied by the sample provider and were not determined by assay-based typing.

The immunoSEQ Assay, a bias-controlled multiplex PCR, was used to amplify TCRbeta CDR3 regions from genomic DNA. The published analysis was carried out like this. Nucleated cell counts per sample were estimated from amplification of reference gene primers within the assay. Sequence reads were collapsed and filtered to measure the absolute abundance of every unique TCRbeta CDR3 rearrangement. Productive Simpson clonality was computed per sample as the square root of Simpson's diversity index over productive rearrangements. Sourced from immuneACCESS, this table was stored by TCRdb with only in-frame sequences that have V and J called. A share of the clones is absent; for the studies checked, an unresolved V gene accounts for under half, and the remainder has no known explanation. The V and J calls and clone size come from that table; D and trimming were worked out from the DNA. In all, the sample holds about 220,000 clones, and 90% of those were seen once. The ten largest clones take up around 16% of the sample.

Participants in the prospective study were enrolled through a virtual design, were aged roughly 18 to 100 years, and lived in 20 to 30 United States geographic areas. In the prospective study, participants were assigned to cohorts based on the clinical history participants reported in a screening survey and a study questionnaire. Exposed participants were defined as having been in contact with someone with a PCR-confirmed or clinician-diagnosed COVID-19 case within 2 weeks of study entry. Mobile phlebotomists in the prospective study collected whole blood, serum and a nasopharyngeal or oropharyngeal swab from every participant. Participants in the prospective study had the option to provide additional blood draws and questionnaires over an approximately 2-month period. Blood samples from the prospective study were shipped frozen or at room temperature prior to DNA extraction. Broad study findings and their caveats: How much clinical and demographic metadata was included differed by source and by participant, and the metadata was provided uncurated.

Sequenced input: PBMCs or T cells enriched from blood (not recorded which). The chain is made from TRBV7-2 and TRBJ2-1, with TRBD2 as a weak D call on 6 bases. The source is a man between 25 and 39 years old who had been exposed to COVID-19. The CDR3 protein is CASSFAAGGLYNEQFF. The nucleotide sequence is TGTGCCAGCAGCTTTGCGGCCGGGGGTCTCTACAATGAGCAGTTCTTC.